One and the same sample provided the 5 T cell receptor beta chains below, sequenced in a study of type 1 and type 2 diabetes patients. PCR was run on genomic DNA. Amplification of the beta chain CDR3 used 30 forward and 13 reverse multiplex primers. TCRdb used MiXCR to reprocess the multiplex PCR reads, holding one entry per CDR3 protein. Seen here are 250,000 or so distinct CDR3 sequences, more than 40% observed once, and the top ten hold roughly an eighth. Input material: peripheral blood mononuclear cells (PBMCs). These receptor sequences come from a man between 18 and 35 years old with type 2 diabetes.

This chain links TRBV4-1 with TRBJ2-3, with 10 bases matching TRBD2. The V gene's germline CDR1 is MGHRA and CDR2 YSYEKL. The length of the CDR3 is 16 residues. Trimming cost V 4 bases and J 4 bases; bases outside gene matches: 8. The CDR3 spells CASSPERGGVADTQYF. DNA of the CDR3: TGCGCCAGCAGCCCCGAGCGGGGGGGCGTCGCAGATACGCAGTATTTT.

The rearrangement uses TRBV7-8 and TRBJ2-7; the D gene is possibly TRBD2 (6 bases). This CDR3 is 15 amino acids long. Trimming stripped 6 bases from V and 2 bases from J, with 17 bases between. Germline V gene lookup returns CDR1 SGHVS and CDR2 FQNEAQ. The CDR3: CASSPPGGIPYEQYF. The DNA of the CDR3 is TGTGCCAGCAGTCCCCCGGGCGGGATACCCTACGAGCAGTACTTC.

This clonotype was seen a handful of times. This chain links TRBV2 with TRBJ2-2; 7 bases map to TRBD2. CDR1 and CDR2 (germline): SNHLY, FYNNEI. The CDR3 loop spans 14 amino acids. With 6 bases clipped from V and 7 bases from J, the junction kept 8 bases outside the gene matches. The CDR3 spells CASSGGRGDGELFF. CDR3 nucleotide sequence: TGTGCCAGCAGCGGGGGGAGAGGAGACGGGGAGCTGTTTTTT.

This clonotype was picked up a small number of times. V gene TRBV15 combines with J gene TRBJ2-2; TRBD2 agrees at 7 bases. J was trimmed by 3 bases and V by 9 bases; bases with no gene match: 7. The CDR3 has 14 amino acids. Germline CDR1 LNHNV, CDR2 YYDKDF (reference sequence). The CDR3 nucleotides read TGTGCCACAGAAAGCGGGGCTCACACCGGGGAGCTGTTTTTT. It is translated as CATESGAHTGELFF.

This clonotype has a handful of counts. The CDR3 coding sequence is TGCGCCAGCAGCCATCTAGCGGGGGATGAGCAGTTCTTC. This codes for CASSHLAGDEQFF. The chain links TRBV4-1 to TRBJ2-1; 10 nucleotides align to TRBD2. V trimming: 3 bases; J trimming: 8 bases; junction bases outside the gene matches: 1. Germline V gives CDR1 MGHRA, CDR2 YSYEKL. CDR3 length: 13 residues.